A selection of T cell receptor beta chains follows, all from one sample in a study of blood T cell repertoires in COVID-19. The protocol was immunoSEQ multiplex PCR, while the TCRdb copy is restricted to in-frame clones and leaves out a portion. Here the sample spans 150,000 to 200,000 clones, roughly three quarters being singletons. The sequenced material came from peripheral blood. All receptors come from a woman older than 75 with COVID-19, enrolled during active disease. CDR3s leave out the opening cysteine and the closing phenylalanine or tryptophan. A D gene is named only where the DNA matches it firmly.

D gene,V gene,CDR3 protein
.,TRBV9,ASSAGRMGASYGYT
.,TRBV4-2,ASSQVAGVGQPQH
TRBD1,TRBV6-6,ASSSEQGWYTEAF
TRBD1,TRBV10-3,AITEGQDGYGYT
TRBD2,TRBV5-1,ASSLALAGGTFYEQY
.,TRBV5-5,ASSRMTRVSNEQF
.,TRBV12-5,ASGFAFGGAYEQY
TRBD2,TRBV6-1,ASSEASGGELF
TRBD2,TRBV19,ASSERGGRFPQETQY
TRBD2,TRBV11-2,ASSLGGGNTGELF
.,TRBV20-1,SARAGYEQY
.,TRBV5-6,ASSHRALNEKLF
.,TRBV18,ASSPGGSTDTQY
TRBD2,TRBV6-6,ASSYSRASGRDTQY
.,TRBV19,ASSTTGPSYEQY
.,TRBV21-1,ASNTGILYGYT
.,TRBV5-8,ASSLGTLNGNYGYT
.,TRBV28,ASSTTVDYGYT
.,TRBV5-4,ASSSDHLLEGQY
.,TRBV29-1,SVDSWSYEQY
TRBD2,TRBV3-1/TRBV3-2,ASSQGTSGSSYNEQF
.,TRBV20-1,SASAPGWGYT
.,TRBV21-1,ASSKGPGTSPYEQY
.,TRBV6-2/TRBV6-3,ASSYSGLHIRDEQF
TRBD1,TRBV7-9,ASSFRQGQDEQY
.,TRBV9,ASSDSRFADTQY
TRBD1,TRBV6-1,ASSEGGSGTVKY
TRBD2,TRBV5-1,ASSNRGLAGETQY
.,TRBV27,ASSLLGGGVYNEQF
TRBD1,TRBV6-5,ASSYSGGGNGYT
TRBD1,TRBV5-4,ASSLDRGREEKLF
TRBD1,TRBV6-5,ASRSGQGGTEAF
.,TRBV12-2,ASRSNVLPGTGSYLLNEQY
.,TRBV5-5,ASSYSDEQF
TRBD2,TRBV6-5,ASSSLAGLTDTQY
TRBD2,TRBV6-2/TRBV6-3,ASSSGTSGGVETQY
.,TRBV7-2,ASSLDWGGQETQY
TRBD1,TRBV5-1,ASSLVAGGLNTEAF
.,TRBV7-9,ASSFSSGTEAF
.,TRBV7-2,ASSPFQEQF
TRBD2,TRBV23-1,ASSQPGLASTDTQY
.,TRBV7-8,ASSHVQEISYEQY
TRBD1,TRBV27,ASKSWAAGQDNSPLH
TRBD2,TRBV9,ASSVERGGTDTQY
.,TRBV19,ASSISQAGNSPLH
TRBD2,TRBV11-2,ASSPEAGPTSYEQY
TRBD2,TRBV27,ASSSHSGGVWNEQF
TRBD2,TRBV4-3,ASSQDLTSGSSTDTQY
TRBD2,TRBV4-2,ASSQLAAGGGYNEQF
.,TRBV5-1,ASSRTRGYNSPLH
TRBD1,TRBV24-1,ATSPGQHNSPLH
.,TRBV5-6,ASSLIRELIWMNTEAF
TRBD1,TRBV10-3,AIKGQGRLPGGYEQY
.,TRBV5-1,ASSLTTADGGELF
.,TRBV6-5,ASRGEATNEKLF